This T cell receptor (beta chain) was found in a study of blood T cell repertoires in COVID-19. Study-level information: Collection of acute and convalescent COVID-19 samples took place in the United States, Italy and Spain. Nucleic acid was either cDNA or gDNA, and it came from T cells, B-cell-depleted T cells, or PBMCs.

The authors' processing: Counts of nucleated cells, estimated from reference gene primer amplification, were obtained. The protocol was immunoSEQ multiplex PCR, while the TCRdb copy is restricted to in-frame clones and leaves out a portion. The V and J calls and the clone size are those of that table, but D and trimming were determined from the DNA. This sample has around 150,000 clones, with 70% to 90% found just once. Germline V gene lookup returns CDR1 SGHDT and CDR2 YYEEEE. The junction had 4 bases not matched to a gene; V was cut back by 7 bases and J by 3 bases. CDR3 size: 13 residues. This chain links TRBV5-6 with TRBJ2-1, with 7 nucleotides matching TRBD1. The sample consisted of peripheral blood. This receptor was identified in a human donor in a cohort sampled during active COVID-19. In DNA, the CDR3 is TGTGCCAGCGACCGGGACAGCTACAATGAGCAGTTCTTC. It specifies CASDRDSYNEQFF.